This T cell receptor (beta chain) was identified in a study of beta chain features in type 1 diabetes. Expressed TCRB transcripts were sequenced because the isolated RNA had all been reverse transcribed beforehand. Method: immunoSEQ multiplex PCR; TCRdb's copy keeps in-frame clones and lacks some. The table lists a few hundred thousand clones, less than 15% of them singletons. Of note for this clone: Its specificity is not known.

The study's findings and limits: A potential PCR bias toward shorter templates would be equal in patient and control samples. When Type 1 diabetes patients were examined, their TCRB CDR3s proved moderately but significantly shorter in all four CD4+ subsets. Patients with type 1 diabetes carried fewer insertions and had more deletions at their VDJ junctions.

The sequenced sample consisted of naive CD4+ T cells from blood. The TCR was taken from a woman younger than 35 with type 1 diabetes.

This chain's CDR3 is CASGLRGGNTEAFF. Here the CDR3 DNA reads TGTGCTAGTGGGTTGAGAGGGGGGAACACTGAAGCTTTCTTT. The chain links TRBV12-5 to TRBJ1-1, with D possibly matching TRBD1 (6 bases). In germline, CDR1 is LGHNT, CDR2 FRNRAP. Trimming stripped 6 bases from V and 1 base from J, with 12 bases between. The length of the CDR3 is 14 residues. Based on the CDR3 plus reference TRBV12-5 and TRBJ1-1, the full variable domain is DARVTQTPRHKVTEMGQEVTMRCQPILGHNTVFWYRQTMMQGLELLAYFRNRAPLDDSGMPKDRFSAEMPDATLATLKIQPSEPRDSAVYFCASGLRGGNTEAFFGQGTRLTVV.